Below are 13 T cell receptor beta chains sequenced from a single sample in a study of T cell responses to AZD1222 COVID-19 vaccine. TCRdb's copy holds only in-frame clones and misses some; the assay was immunoSEQ multiplex PCR. The sample consists of roughly 200,000 clones, 91% of them appearing once. The sample was peripheral blood, taken 28 days after the second AZD1222 dose. Receptors were obtained from an adult who received the AZD1222 COVID-19 vaccine.

The chain carries TRBV12-5 and TRBJ2-2; tentative D call: TRBD2 (5 bases). V was clipped by 7 bases and J by 3 bases, with 9 bases between them. The germline V gene encodes CDR1 LGHNT and CDR2 FRNRAP. This CDR3 has 13 residues. The CDR3 spells CASVPRDTGELFF. The DNA for the CDR3 is TGTGCTAGTGTTCCGCGGGACACCGGGGAGCTGTTTTTT.

The chain employs TRBV7-2 and TRBJ1-3; D gene ambiguous. Germline V lookup: CDR1 SGHTA, CDR2 FQGNSA. This CDR3 is built from 16 residues. Trimming left V 3 bases short and J 0 bases short, with 12 bases between. The CDR3 DNA reads TGTGCCAGCAGCTTGATGACGCCCCGCTCTGGAAACACCATATATTTT. This codes for CASSLMTPRSGNTIYF. The whole variable domain, filled in from reference TRBV7-2 and TRBJ1-3, reads GAGVSQSPSNKVTEKGKDVELRCDPISGHTALYWYRQSLGQGLEFLIYFQGNSAPDKSGLPSDRFSAERTGGSVSTLTIQRTQQEDSAVYLCASSLMTPRSGNTIYFGEGSWLTVV.

This rearrangement joins TRBV18 to TRBJ2-7; 9 nucleotides agree with TRBD1. V shed 4 bases, J shed 2 bases, and the junction held 3 bases outside the gene matches. Germline CDR1 KGHSH, CDR2 LQKENI. CDR3 size: 14 residues. The CDR3 loop reads CASSQDRGTYEQYF. As DNA, the CDR3 is TGTGCCAGCTCACAGGACAGGGGTACCTACGAGCAGTACTTC.

This clone was detected once. The rearrangement uses TRBV10-2 and TRBJ2-7; maybe TRBD2 (5 bases). The CDR3 sequence is 11 residues long. Trimming cost V 4 bases and J 6 bases, with 7 bases left between them. Germline-derived CDR1 and CDR2 are WSHSY and SAAADI. CDR3 loop: CASSGGVEQYF. DNA of the CDR3: TGCGCCAGCAGTGGGGGAGTCGAGCAGTACTTC.

The J gene is TRBJ1-2, the V gene TRBV3-1 (or the pseudogene TRBV3-2), with TRBD1 matching 7 bases. Germline V gene data show CDR1 as LGHDT and CDR2 as YNNKEL (reference sequence). V shed 1 base, J shed 1 base, and the junction held 6 bases outside the gene matches. The CDR3 loop spans 16 amino acids. The CDR3 protein is CASSQVPQGLNYGYTF. CDR3 bases: TGTGCCAGCAGCCAAGTCCCACAGGGGCTTAACTATGGCTACACCTTC.

This chain connects TRBV5-6 to TRBJ2-7, with a weak D call TRBD2 (5 bases). Trimming left V 6 bases short and J 0 bases short, with 7 bases between. The CDR3 sequence is 12 residues long. Germline CDR1 is SGHDT and CDR2 is YYEEEE. CDR3 loop: CASNGVSYEQYF. CDR3 in DNA: TGTGCCAGCAACGGGGTCTCCTACGAGCAGTACTTC.

V is TRBV27 and J is TRBJ1-5; D unclear. The V gene's germline CDR1 is MNHEY and CDR2 SMNVEV (reference sequence). V was clipped by 2 bases and J by 0 bases, with 5 bases between them. The CDR3 has 14 residues. As DNA, the CDR3 is TGTGCCAGCAGTTTAACCTATAGCAATCAGCCCCAGCATTTT. Translation: CASSLTYSNQPQHF.

Remarks on this clone: The same CDR3 also results from other DNA sequences found in this sample. The chain uses TRBV3-1 (or the pseudogene TRBV3-2) and TRBJ1-1, with 7 nucleotides matching TRBD1. Germline values: CDR1 LGHDT, CDR2 YNNKEL (reference sequence). V dropped 6 bases and J dropped 1; count of bases not matched to a gene: 2. This CDR3 is 13 amino acids long. The CDR3 DNA reads TGTGCCAGCAGTCAGGGGGGGAACACTGAAGCTTTCTTT. The encoded protein is CASSQGGNTEAFF.

The chain joins TRBV9 to TRBJ1-1; D is possibly TRBD1 (5 bases). Per the germline V gene, CDR1 is SGDLS and CDR2 is YYNGEE. V lost 6 bases and J 0 bases, leaving 12 bases between the germline ends. This CDR3 region has 14 residues. This CDR3 is CASTLGELNTEAFF. CDR3 DNA: TGTGCCAGCACTCTAGGGGAGTTGAACACTGAAGCTTTCTTT. Looking up the rest from reference TRBV9 and TRBJ1-1 gives the full variable domain: DSGVTQTPKHLITATGQRVTLRCSPRSGDLSVYWYQQSLDQGLQFLIQYYNGEERAKGNILERFSAQQFPDLHSELNLSSLELGDSALYFCASTLGELNTEAFFGQGTRLTVV.

The rearrangement links TRBV11-2 to TRBJ2-5; the D gene is possibly TRBD2 (5 bases). CDR3 length: 14 amino acids. Germline CDR1 is SGHAT and CDR2 is FQNNGV. The germline V and J ends were trimmed by 2 bases and 5 bases, with 12 bases remaining between them. The CDR3 is CASSLNGRGETQYF. As DNA, the CDR3 is TGTGCCAGCAGCTTAAATGGGAGAGGGGAGACCCAGTACTTC.

The chain links TRBV6-1 to TRBJ1-5, with 10 bases identical to TRBD1. Trimming at V came to 3 bases and at J to 0 bases, leaving 11 bases not matched to a gene. The CDR3 runs to 19 residues. From germline, CDR1 is MNHNS and CDR2 SASEGT. This chain's CDR3 is CASSDEGTGALFSNQPQHF. The CDR3 bases are TGTGCCAGCAGTGATGAGGGGACAGGGGCCCTTTTTAGCAATCAGCCCCAGCATTTT.

The chain links TRBV7-9 to TRBJ2-2, with D unclear. Germline assignment: CDR1 SEHNR and CDR2 FQNEAQ (reference sequence). Trimming cost V 11 bases and J 6 bases, with 16 bases left between them. The CDR3 covers 13 residues. DNA of the CDR3: TGTGCCTGTATCCGGTTTGTGGCCGGGGAGCTGTTTTTT. It encodes CACIRFVAGELFF.

The gene calls are TRBV4-1 and TRBJ2-1; 9 nucleotides line up with TRBD2. Germline V gene data show CDR1 as MGHRA and CDR2 as YSYEKL. V dropped 0 bases and J dropped 7; count of bases not matched to a gene: 10. The CDR3 is 17 amino acids. CDR3 coding DNA: TGCGCCAGCAGCCAAGATCTTCCTAGCGGGATAGTAAATGAGCAGTTCTTC. It specifies CASSQDLPSGIVNEQFF.